What follows are 14 T cell receptor beta chains derived from one specimen sequenced in a study of T cell changes during pregnancy in multiple sclerosis (dated by TCRdb to between 2018 and 2021). Libraries were prepared through the immunoSEQ multiplex PCR assay. TCRdb took this table from immuneACCESS and kept in-frame rearrangements with V and J called. Such tables lack part of the clones; where checked against another copy, unresolved V genes explain under half of the gap, and the rest is unexplained. The sample contains 40,000 or so clones, 80% to 95% of them found a single time. The biggest ten clones account for approximately 27% of the sample. The sample was CD8+ T cells from peripheral blood mononuclear cells, taken before pregnancy. The receptors here all came from a female donor with multiple sclerosis, enrolled in a pregnancy study.

The CDR3 region is CASSLRGQGEDGYTF. The CDR3 DNA sequence: TGTGCCAGCAGCTTACGTGGACAGGGGGAGGATGGCTACACCTTC. J is TRBJ1-2 and V is TRBV13; 10 nucleotides align to TRBD1. The CDR3 runs to 15 residues. Germline CDR1 is PRHDT and CDR2 is FYEKMQ (reference sequence). V lost 2 bases, J lost 6 bases, and 6 bases stayed unmatched.

The chain uses TRBV27 and TRBJ1-2; 9 bases map to TRBD1. Germline V lookup: CDR1 MNHEY, CDR2 SMNVEV (reference sequence). This CDR3 is 13 amino acids long. V lost 5 bases to trimming and J lost 7 bases; unmatched junction nucleotides: 5. DNA of the CDR3: TGTGCCAGCAGTCGTGGGACAGGGAGTGGCTACACCTTC. This translates into CASSRGTGSGYTF.

The rearrangement joins TRBV4-1 to TRBJ2-7, with TRBD2 identical over 8 bases. Germline CDR1 reads MGHRA; CDR2 reads YSYEKL. The length of the CDR3 is 14 residues. The ends lost 1 base at V and 5 bases at J; junction bases unmatched: 4. Here the CDR3 DNA reads TGCGCCAGCAGCCAAGTGGCGGGGGGCGACGAGCAGTACTTC. Encoded protein: CASSQVAGGDEQYF.

The J gene is TRBJ2-7, the V gene TRBV30; TRBD1 matches 8 bases. The CDR3 contains 14 residues. V lost 1 base to trimming and J lost 5 bases; unmatched junction nucleotides: 7. Germline V CDR1 and CDR2: GTSNPN, SVGIG (reference sequence). The DNA of the CDR3 is TGTGCCTGGAGTGACCGGGACAGGCTTCACGAGCAGTACTTC. Its translation is CAWSDRDRLHEQYF.

This clone came up once. The chain couples TRBV18 to TRBJ2-4; TRBD1 matches at 7 bases. This CDR3 is built from 17 residues. The V segment lost 3 bases and the J segment 2 bases; nucleotides outside the gene matches: 10. Germline assignment: CDR1 KGHSH and CDR2 LQKENI. The DNA of the CDR3 is TGTGCCAGCTCACCGCAAAATAGGGGGCGATCCAAAAACATTCAGTACTTC. This encodes CASSPQNRGRSKNIQYF.

The chain couples TRBV7-9 to TRBJ1-1, with D possibly matching TRBD1 (5 bases). The CDR3 spans 16 residues. V was cut by 4 bases and J by 6 bases, with 21 bases left in between. The germline V gene encodes CDR1 SEHNR and CDR2 FQNEAQ (reference sequence). The CDR3: CASSSQTRGAAAEAFF. CDR3 DNA sequence: TGTGCCAGCAGCTCCCAGACAAGGGGCGCGGCTGCTGAAGCTTTCTTT.

This chain connects TRBV5-5 to TRBJ1-1, with D hard to call. Trimming stripped 0 bases from V and 6 bases from J, with 12 bases between. Germline CDR1 SGHKS, CDR2 YYEKEE (reference sequence). The CDR3 consists of 14 residues. CDR3 in amino acids: CASSLGSREAEAFF. In DNA form, the CDR3 reads TGTGCCAGCAGCTTGGGGTCCCGAGAGGCTGAAGCTTTCTTT.

The V and J genes are TRBV7-9 and TRBJ2-1; 7 bases agree with TRBD2. Looked up from germline, CDR1 is SEHNR and CDR2 is FQNEAQ (reference sequence). After removal of 0 bases from V and 7 bases from J, the junction contained 6 bases not matched to a gene. The CDR3 length is 15 residues. In DNA, the CDR3 is TGTGCCAGCAGCTTAGCGTTCGGGACTAAAAATGAGCAGTTCTTC. Protein sequence: CASSLAFGTKNEQFF.

The chain combines TRBV2 with TRBJ2-7; no reliable D call. The CDR3 has 10 amino acids. CDR1 is SNHLY and CDR2 is FYNNEI in the germline V gene. Trimming took off 4 bases at V and 5 bases at J, with 3 bases between the two ends. The CDR3 protein is CASSAHEQYF. The CDR3 DNA sequence: TGTGCCAGCAGTGCTCACGAGCAGTACTTC.

This chain links TRBV7-6 with TRBJ2-5; D is perhaps TRBD2 (6 bases). The V and J ends lost 5 bases and 1 base respectively, with 14 bases between them. CDR1 is SGHVS and CDR2 is FNYEAQ in the germline V gene. The CDR3 consists of 15 residues. CDR3 in DNA: TGTGCCAGCAGCCAATCCCGGGGACTCCAAGAGACCCAGTACTTC. Protein: CASSQSRGLQETQYF.

The V gene is TRBV4-1, the J gene TRBJ1-3; D gene unclear. The V end was cut by 0 bases, the J end by 2 bases, with 11 bases between. The germline V gene has CDR1 MGHRA and CDR2 YSYEKL. The CDR3 has 16 amino acids. The CDR3 spells CASSQDLSPPGNTIYF. CDR3 DNA: TGCGCCAGCAGCCAAGATCTTAGTCCCCCTGGAAACACCATATATTTT.

The chain has TRBV10-3 and TRBJ2-1; a possible D gene is TRBD2 (6 bases). Germline assignment: CDR1 ENHRY and CDR2 SYGVKD. With 4 bases removed from V and 0 bases from J, the gap between germline ends came to 19 bases. This CDR3 comprises 18 residues. DNA of the CDR3: TGTGCCATCAGTGCCTCCACGGGACTCTTAAACTCCTACAATGAGCAGTTCTTC. This encodes CAISASTGLLNSYNEQFF.

This chain joins TRBV7-9 and TRBJ2-1; TRBD2 might be the D (6 bases). Looked up from germline, CDR1 is SEHNR and CDR2 is FQNEAQ (reference sequence). Trimming shortened V by 5 bases and J by 7 bases, and 21 bases separated the two germline ends. The CDR3 contains 16 residues. For the CDR3, the DNA is TGTGCCAGCAGCCTGACCGGGACTCCCTTGCGGAATGAGCAGTTCTTC. Its protein product is CASSLTGTPLRNEQFF.

The chain's CDR3 is CASARGYRNEQYF. In DNA, the CDR3 is TGCGCCAGCGCCCGGGGGTACAGGAACGAGCAGTACTTC. The gene calls are TRBV4-1 and TRBJ2-7; D may be TRBD2 (6 bases). In germline, CDR1 is MGHRA, CDR2 YSYEKL. CDR3 length equals 13 residues. V was shortened by 8 bases and J by 5 bases, with 16 bases between the two germline ends.